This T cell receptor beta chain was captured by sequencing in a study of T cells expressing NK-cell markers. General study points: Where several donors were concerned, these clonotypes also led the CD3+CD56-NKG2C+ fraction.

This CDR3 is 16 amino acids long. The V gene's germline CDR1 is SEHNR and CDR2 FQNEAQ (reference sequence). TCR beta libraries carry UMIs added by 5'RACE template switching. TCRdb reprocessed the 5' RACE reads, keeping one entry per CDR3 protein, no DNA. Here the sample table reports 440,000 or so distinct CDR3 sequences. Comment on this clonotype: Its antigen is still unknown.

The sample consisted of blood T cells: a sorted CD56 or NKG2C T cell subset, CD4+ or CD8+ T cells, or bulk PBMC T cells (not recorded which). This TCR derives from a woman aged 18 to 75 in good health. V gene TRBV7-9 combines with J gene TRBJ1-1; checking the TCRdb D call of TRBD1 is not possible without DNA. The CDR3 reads CASSSLPEQGGAEAFF.